These 25 T cell receptor beta chains share one sample of origin, sequenced in a study of beta chain features in type 1 diabetes listed by TCRdb under 2018. The library was built by means of the immunoSEQ multiplex PCR assay. The entire amount of isolated RNA was reverse transcribed using the High Capacity cDNA Reverse Transcription Kit, so the sequenced TCRB transcripts were expressed ones. TCRdb's version of the immuneACCESS table is confined to in-frame rearrangements and falls short of the full clone set. An unresolved V gene accounts for under half of the shortfall where checked; the remainder is of unknown origin. The sample table records tens of thousands of clones; under 35% of these occur just once. Approximately 0.46% of the sample is in the top ten clones. Sequencing was done on a sample of stem cell memory CD4+ T cells from blood. The cell subset or site label for this specimen denotes: stem cell-like memory CD4+ T cells. All receptors come from a woman between 18 and 29 years old in good health.

The J gene is TRBJ2-7, the V gene TRBV2; possibly TRBD1 for D (5 bases). This CDR3 contains 14 residues. V was shortened by 6 bases and J by 4 bases, with 16 bases between the two germline ends. Germline V gene sequence: CDR1 SNHLY, CDR2 FYNNEI. This CDR3 is CASRDTLARYEQYF. The DNA for the CDR3 is TGTGCCAGCAGGGACACATTAGCCCGATACGAGCAGTACTTC.

The rearrangement joins TRBV12-5 to TRBJ2-2; 9 positions match TRBD1. V lost 2 bases, J lost 2 bases, and 6 bases stayed unmatched. The CDR3 has 17 amino acids. The germline V gene has CDR1 LGHNT and CDR2 FRNRAP. The CDR3 DNA reads TGTGCTAGTGGTTTGATTGTGGGACAGGGCAACACCGGGGAGCTGTTTTTT. Translating it yields CASGLIVGQGNTGELFF. The full variable domain, in which reference TRBV12-5 and TRBJ2-2 provide the parts outside the CDR3, is DARVTQTPRHKVTEMGQEVTMRCQPILGHNTVFWYRQTMMQGLELLAYFRNRAPLDDSGMPKDRFSAEMPDATLATLKIQPSEPRDSAVYFCASGLIVGQGNTGELFFGEGSRLTVL.

This clone has a handful of counts. The chain is built from TRBV5-1 and TRBJ2-7, with TRBD1 as a possible D gene (5 bases). CDR3 length: 15 residues. The germline CDR1 and CDR2 sequences are SGHRS and YFSETQ. The V and J ends lost 0 bases and 1 base respectively, with 11 bases between them. CDR3 sequence reads: CASSLAPGRSYEQYF. The CDR3 nucleotides read TGCGCCAGCAGCTTGGCTCCAGGGCGGTCCTACGAGCAGTACTTC.

The chain employs TRBV14 and TRBJ1-6; D call uncertain. The CDR3 loop spans 12 amino acids. Germline V gives CDR1 SGHDN, CDR2 FVKESK. V lost 3 bases, J lost 8 bases, and 5 bases lay in between. The CDR3 region has the DNA TGTGCCAGCAGCCACTCCCATTCACCCCTCCACTTT. As protein: CASSHSHSPLHF.

This clone was seen only a few times. The rearrangement uses TRBV19 and TRBJ2-3; TRBD2 agrees at 8 bases. The CDR3 runs to 14 residues. Germline V gene data show CDR1 as LNHDA and CDR2 as SQIVND (reference sequence). The ends lost 6 bases at V and 3 bases at J; junction bases unmatched: 5. CDR3 nucleotides: TGTGCCAGTAGACTGGCTAGCGGGACAGATACGCAGTATTTT. Translation: CASRLASGTDTQYF.

This clone was counted only a few times. V gene TRBV9 combines with J gene TRBJ2-7; 12 bases are shared with TRBD2. CDR1 is SGDLS and CDR2 is YYNGEE in the germline V gene. Trimming at V came to 3 bases and at J to 1 base, leaving 5 bases not matched to a gene. CDR3 length equals 16 residues. DNA for the CDR3: TGTGCCAGCAGCGCGGGACTAGCGGGTTCTTCCTACGAGCAGTACTTC. Encoded protein: CASSAGLAGSSYEQYF.

V is TRBV7-2 and J is TRBJ1-6; the match to TRBD1 covers 9 bases. V was pared by 7 bases and J by 8 bases, with 6 bases of the junction left unmatched. The germline CDR1 and CDR2 sequences are SGHTA and FQGNSA. This CDR3 has 14 residues. CDR3 coding DNA: TGTGCCAGCACCGGGGACAGGGACTATTCACCCCTCCACTTT. Its protein product is CASTGDRDYSPLHF.

J is TRBJ2-3 and V is TRBV19, with 8 bases fitting TRBD2. The J segment lost 4 bases and the V segment lost 1 base, leaving 10 bases of the junction unmatched. CDR3 length: 17 amino acids. Germline lookup yields CDR1 LNHDA and CDR2 SQIVND (reference sequence). The CDR3 reads CASSIGSGRRRADTQYF. For the CDR3, the DNA is TGTGCCAGTAGTATAGGAAGCGGGAGAAGGAGGGCAGATACGCAGTATTTT.

This chain links TRBV30 with TRBJ2-1; 10 bases fit TRBD1. The CDR3 runs 15 residues. Germline-derived CDR1 and CDR2 are GTSNPN and SVGIG (reference sequence). With V trimmed by 1 base and J by 3 bases, 3 bases remained unmatched. CDR3 residues: CAWSAGQGYYNEQFF. The CDR3 coding sequence is TGTGCCTGGAGTGCGGGACAGGGGTACTACAATGAGCAGTTCTTC.

This chain connects TRBV7-2 to TRBJ1-2; 9 bases agree with TRBD1. The germline V gene encodes CDR1 SGHTA and CDR2 FQGNSA. CDR3 length: 15 residues. The V gene end was trimmed by 4 bases and the J gene end by 3 bases; junction bases not matched to a gene: 6. CDR3 sequence reads: CASSYLGQGHYGYTF. The CDR3 bases are TGTGCCAGCAGCTATCTCGGACAGGGGCACTATGGCTACACCTTC.

The chain employs TRBV5-1 and TRBJ2-7; possible D gene TRBD2, 6 bases. This CDR3 has 15 residues. CDR1 SGHRS and CDR2 YFSETQ come from the germline V gene. V dropped 4 bases and J dropped 2 bases, with 16 bases sitting between them. The CDR3, as DNA: TGCGCCAGCAGCCAAACCACTAGCATCCCCTACGAGCAGTACTTC. Its translation: CASSQTTSIPYEQYF.

This clone has just a few counts. The rearrangement joins TRBV5-4 to TRBJ2-2, with 9 nucleotides matching TRBD1. The CDR3 is 16 amino acids. With 4 bases clipped from V and 1 base from J, the junction kept 5 bases outside the gene matches. The germline V gene encodes CDR1 SGHNT and CDR2 YYREEE (reference sequence). CDR3 in DNA: TGTGCCAGCAGCAAAGGGGGACAGGGGAACACCGGGGAGCTGTTTTTT. Translating it yields CASSKGGQGNTGELFF.

V gene TRBV4-2 combines with J gene TRBJ2-3; 8 bases are a match to TRBD1. CDR1 is LGHNA, CDR2 YNFKEQ, per germline. The CDR3 runs 18 residues. Germline trimming cut 1 base from V and 2 bases from J; bases unmatched to any gene: 11. This CDR3 reads CASSQAWRATGDTDTQYF. The CDR3 nucleotides are TGTGCCAGCAGCCAAGCCTGGAGAGCGACAGGGGACACAGATACGCAGTATTTT.

This clone showed up just a few times. The chain employs TRBV6-1 and TRBJ2-7; the match to TRBD2 covers 15 bases. In germline, CDR1 is MNHNS, CDR2 SASEGT. V gave up 5 bases and J gave up 2 bases; unmatched junction bases: 4. There are 16 residues in the CDR3. DNA for the CDR3: TGTGCCAGCAGTAAAGGACTAGCGGGAGGGACCTACGAGCAGTACTTC. Translated, it gives CASSKGLAGGTYEQYF.

This clone was picked up a small number of times. The chain employs TRBV30 and TRBJ2-7; 8 bases match TRBD1. The CDR3 consists of 13 residues. With 5 bases clipped from V and 6 bases from J, the junction kept 9 bases outside the gene matches. The germline V gene encodes CDR1 GTSNPN and CDR2 SVGIG (reference sequence). CDR3 coding DNA: TGTGCCTGGGCGTCAGGGGGCTGGGGCGAGCAGTACTTC. Its translation is CAWASGGWGEQYF.

This clone was counted between two and nine times. The chain employs TRBV6-5 and TRBJ2-7; no clear D. From germline, CDR1 is MNHEY and CDR2 SVGAGI. V was pared by 0 bases and J by 13 bases, with 10 bases between. The CDR3 is made up of 11 amino acids. CDR3 region: CASSYSDDFYF. The CDR3 DNA is TGTGCCAGCAGTTACTCAGATGACTTCTACTTC.

The chain carries TRBV5-6 and TRBJ2-5; D is ambiguous. The CDR3 runs 13 residues. The germline CDR1 and CDR2 sequences are SGHDT and YYEEEE. Deletions cut 4 bases from V and 5 bases from J, with 12 bases between. CDR3 loop: CASSRYEFETQYF. The DNA of the CDR3 is TGTGCCAGCAGCCGCTACGAGTTTGAGACCCAGTACTTC.

This clone was detected only a few times. V gene TRBV7-2 combines with J gene TRBJ2-7, with 9 bases lining up with TRBD1. There are 15 residues in the CDR3. V lost 2 bases, J lost 3 bases, and 5 bases stayed unmatched. The germline gives CDR1 SGHTA, CDR2 FQGNSA. The CDR3 nucleotides are TGTGCCAGCAGCTTAAATAGGGACAGGGTCTACGAGCAGTACTTC. This sequence encodes CASSLNRDRVYEQYF.

This clone was seen a few times. The chain is built from TRBV7-9 and TRBJ2-5; D is ambiguous. Trimming left V 6 bases short and J 5 bases short, with 13 bases between. The CDR3 is 13 residues long. CDR1 is SEHNR and CDR2 is FQNEAQ in the germline V gene (reference sequence). DNA of the CDR3: TGTGCCAGCAGTTTAAACGAGATGGAGACCCAGTACTTC. As protein: CASSLNEMETQYF. Filled out from reference TRBV7-9 and TRBJ2-5, the complete variable domain reads DTGVSQNPRHKITKRGQNVTFRCDPISEHNRLYWYRQTLGQGPEFLTYFQNEAQLEKSRLLSDRFSAERPKGSFSTLEIQRTEQGDSAMYLCASSLNEMETQYFGPGTRLLVL.

This chain uses TRBV4-1 with TRBJ1-4; the D is unclear. The V and J ends lost 0 bases and 5 bases respectively, with 13 bases between them. Germline V gives CDR1 MGHRA, CDR2 YSYEKL. The length of the CDR3 is 16 residues. As DNA, the CDR3 is TGCGCCAGCAGCCAAGATAGAAGGAACGGGAATGAAAAACTGTTTTTT. Its protein is CASSQDRRNGNEKLFF.

The chain has TRBV7-2 and TRBJ2-3; possibly TRBD1 for D (6 bases). Trimming cost V 4 bases and J 1 base, with 15 bases left between them. Germline CDR1 SGHTA, CDR2 FQGNSA. This CDR3 region has 16 residues. The CDR3 loop is CASSYRVSWGTDTQYF. The CDR3 DNA sequence: TGTGCCAGCAGCTACAGGGTTTCGTGGGGCACAGATACGCAGTATTTT.

This clone was seen a few times. Other DNA variants within this sample encode the same CDR3. The V and J genes are TRBV18 and TRBJ1-2; TRBD1 aligns across 7 bases. Germline loops: CDR1 KGHSH, CDR2 LQKENI. The V and J ends lost 2 bases and 6 bases, in that order; junction bases with no gene match: 3. CDR3 length: 13 residues. CDR3 sequence: CASSPDREHGYTF. The CDR3 region has the DNA TGTGCCAGCTCACCAGACAGGGAACATGGCTACACCTTC.

There are a few counts of this clone. The V call is TRBV5-1, the J call TRBJ1-5; 7 bases map to TRBD1. V lost 4 bases and J lost 1; bases outside the gene matches: 5. This CDR3 has 15 residues. From germline, CDR1 is SGHRS and CDR2 YFSETQ. The CDR3 DNA reads TGCGCCAGCAGCCAAATAGGGGGCAGCAATCAGCCCCAGCATTTT. This encodes CASSQIGGSNQPQHF.

This clone was picked up a small number of times. This chain connects TRBV11-2 to TRBJ1-4, with 7 positions matching TRBD1. CDR1 SGHAT and CDR2 FQNNGV come from the germline V gene. The CDR3 has 14 residues. J gave up 8 bases and V 8 bases, and 11 bases lay outside the gene matches. The CDR3 sequence: CASENRGLGEKLFF. The CDR3, as DNA: TGTGCCAGCGAAAACAGGGGCCTAGGGGAAAAACTGTTTTTT.

This clone showed up just once. The chain has TRBV28 and TRBJ2-7; D is perhaps TRBD2 (6 bases). Trimming shortened V by 3 bases and J by 0 bases, and 12 bases separated the two germline ends. CDR3 length: 15 residues. Germline V lookup: CDR1 MDHEN, CDR2 SYDVKM. In DNA, the CDR3 is TGTGCCAGCAGTTTGGGTGCGGGAAGCTCCTACGAGCAGTACTTC. This encodes CASSLGAGSSYEQYF.